The rows below give T cell receptor beta chains drawn from one sample of a study of T-cell memory formation after mild COVID-19. TCRdb itself ran the 5' RACE reads through MiXCR, one entry per CDR3 protein. The table lists 250,000 to 300,000 distinct CDR3 sequences, around 15% of them singletons. Sequenced: PBMCs or a T cell subset sorted from them (not recorded which). These receptors were taken from a young man who had mild COVID-19 (a few samples of this study predate the infection). Cell type and time point are not known. CDR3s include the opening cysteine and the closing phenylalanine or tryptophan. The order of the fields is clone size, D gene, V gene, J gene, CDR3 DNA, CDR3 protein. A D gene is named only where the DNA matches it firmly. Clone size is not always given. Where it is, it says once, few, many or a class for expanded clones.

few	.	TRBV20-1	TRBJ2-5	TGCAGTGCTAACGTGGGGACCTACCAAGAGACCCAGTACTTC	CSANVGTYQETQYF
.	.	TRBV29-1	TRBJ2-5	TGCAGCGTTGCCCCCTCTGCGAGGGAGACCCAGTACTTC	CSVAPSARETQYF
.	TRBD1	TRBV28	TRBJ1-2	TGTGCCAGCAGTGCCGCTACTCAGACAGGGATCAACTATTGCTACACCTTC	CASSAATQTGINYCYTF
.	.	TRBV6-2/TRBV6-3	TRBJ2-1	TGTGCCAGCAGTTACGGATGGGGGAATGAGCAGTTCTTC	CASSYGWGNEQFF
many	.	TRBV4-3	TRBJ2-7	TGCGCCAGCAGCCAAGATGGACGTGGTCGTGAGCAGTACTTC	CASSQDGRGREQYF
few	.	TRBV4-3	TRBJ2-7	TGCGCCAGCAGCCCCTCGGGGGGCCGATACTTGGGTGAGCAGTACTTC	CASSPSGGRYLGEQYF
.	.	TRBV11-2	TRBJ2-5	TGTGCCAGCAGCTTAGATCTCACTGCCCGGGCCCAGTACTTC	CASSLDLTARAQYF
.	.	TRBV11-1	TRBJ2-3	TGTGCCAGCAGCTTAGAAGGCCGGGGCGCAGATACGCAGTATTTT	CASSLEGRGADTQYF
.	TRBD2	TRBV9	TRBJ2-7	TGTGCCAGCAGCGTATCAGCGGGGACCCGCTCCTACGAGCAGTACTTC	CASSVSAGTRSYEQYF
few	.	TRBV4-1	TRBJ2-1	TGCGCCAGCAGCCAACCGACCGAAGATGAGCAGTTCTTC	CASSQPTEDEQFF
.	.	TRBV7-9	TRBJ1-1	TGTGCCAGCAGCTTAGATGCGGCCAACACTGAAGCTTTCTTT	CASSLDAANTEAFF
.	TRBD2	TRBV7-2	TRBJ2-2	TGTGCCAGCAGCTTCTCGACTAGCGGGGCTTTTGGGTCCGGGGAGCTGTTTTTT	CASSFSTSGAFGSGELFF
.	.	TRBV12-3/TRBV12-4	TRBJ2-3	TGTGCCAGCAGTTGGGTCCACAGCACAGATACGCAGTATTTT	CASSWVHSTDTQYF
few	.	TRBV6-6	TRBJ1-2	TGTGCCAGCAGTTCTCCTAGGGTCGGTGGCTACACCTTC	CASSSPRVGGYTF
.	.	TRBV4-1	TRBJ1-1	TGCGCCAGCAGGCACCTCGTAAAGGGGGTGTATGAAGCTTTCTTT	CASRHLVKGVYEAFF
.	.	TRBV7-2	TRBJ2-1	TGTGCCAGCAGCCCGCGACTAGATTCTAATGAGCAGTTCTTC	CASSPRLDSNEQFF
.	.	TRBV25-1	TRBJ1-2	TGTGCCAGCAGTGAATATGGCTATGGCTACACCTTC	CASSEYGYGYTF
many	.	TRBV18	TRBJ2-2	TGTGCCAGCTCACCTGGACCCACCGGGGAGCTGTTTTTT	CASSPGPTGELFF
.	.	TRBV7-6	TRBJ2-7	TGTGCCAGCAGCGTAGGCCGACGCCAGTACTTC	CASSVGRRQYF
few	.	TRBV12-5	TRBJ1-2	TGTGCTAGTGGCCCCTTCGGGGGTGGCTACACCTTC	CASGPFGGGYTF
many	TRBD2	TRBV18	TRBJ2-7	TGTGCCAGCTCTGGGACTAGCGGCTCCTACGAGCAGTACTTC	CASSGTSGSYEQYF
.	.	TRBV2	TRBJ2-1	TGTGCCAGACAGGGCTACAATGAGCAGTTCTTC	CARQGYNEQFF
few	.	TRBV7-9	TRBJ2-5	TGTGCCAGCAGTCCGAGGGGTACAGAGACCCAGTACTTC	CASSPRGTETQYF
many	.	TRBV12-3/TRBV12-4	TRBJ1-3	TGTGCCGGGGGAAGGGCGCCGCTTGGAAACACCATATATTTT	CAGGRAPLGNTIYF
.	.	TRBV4-3	TRBJ2-5	TGCGCCAGCAGCCAAGATGTAGCATTCCAGGAGACCCAGTACTTC	CASSQDVAFQETQYF
few	.	TRBV5-1	TRBJ2-3	TGCGCCAGCCAGAGGGGAGGCACAGATACGCAGTATTTT	CASQRGGTDTQYF
.	TRBD1	TRBV24-1	TRBJ2-1	TGTGCCACCAGTGATTTAGGGACAGCTAACAATGAGCAGTTCTTC	CATSDLGTANNEQFF
.	.	TRBV24-1	TRBJ2-5	TGTGCCACCAGTGCAGGAGCCCGGGAGACCCAGTACTTC	CATSAGARETQYF
few	.	TRBV2	TRBJ1-3	TGTGCCAGCAGAGCCGGGGGGTCTGGAAACACCATATATTTT	CASRAGGSGNTIYF
.	.	TRBV12-3/TRBV12-4	TRBJ1-1	TGTGCCAGCAGTTTGGGACACCTGCACACTGAAGCTTTCTTT	CASSLGHLHTEAFF
.	.	TRBV3-1	TRBJ2-5	TGTGCCAGCAGCCAAGTAGCGGATAACCAAGAGACCCAGTACTTC	CASSQVADNQETQYF
many	.	TRBV2	TRBJ1-5	TGTGCCAGCAGTGAAGCACGCGGAAACCAGCCCCAGCATTTT	CASSEARGNQPQHF
few	.	TRBV19	TRBJ2-5	TGTGCCAGTAGTATACAGATTGCGGAGACCCAGTACTTC	CASSIQIAETQYF
few	TRBD1	TRBV7-2	TRBJ2-1	TGTGCCAGCAGCCCCCGGGCCCGGGACAGGGGGGACGAGCAGTTCTTC	CASSPRARDRGDEQFF
few	.	TRBV6-6	TRBJ1-5	TGTGCCAGCAGTTACGGTATGGAGAATCAGCCCCAGCATTTT	CASSYGMENQPQHF
.	.	TRBV4-1	TRBJ2-7	TGCGCCAGCAGCCAAGGTGAGGCCAGCTCCTACGAGCAGTACTTC	CASSQGEASSYEQYF
few	.	TRBV19	TRBJ1-5	TGTGCCAGTAGTACCGAGGGTTGGCAGCCCCAGCATTTT	CASSTEGWQPQHF
.	.	TRBV4-1	TRBJ1-6	TGCGCCAGCAGCCAAGGATGGATGTCCTATAATTCACCCCTCCACTTT	CASSQGWMSYNSPLHF
.	TRBD1	TRBV2	TRBJ2-5	TGTGCCAGCAGTGGAGGGACAGCGCTGAAGTACTTC	CASSGGTALKYF
.	TRBD1	TRBV5-4	TRBJ2-3	TGTGCCAGCAGCGTGGACAGGCAAGATACGCAGTATTTT	CASSVDRQDTQYF
many	TRBD2	TRBV6-5	TRBJ2-3	TGTGCCAGCAGTGTGGTAGCGGGGGAGGGAGATACGCAGTATTTT	CASSVVAGEGDTQYF
few	.	TRBV6-6	TRBJ2-6	TGTGCCAGCAGCCCTTTGGGGGGGCTGAGGGTCAACGTCCTGACTTTC	CASSPLGGLRVNVLTF
.	.	TRBV27	TRBJ2-1	TGTGCCAGCAGTTTGGGTCCAAGACTCTTCTTC	CASSLGPRLFF
many	TRBD2	TRBV19	TRBJ2-2	TGTGCCAGTTCGAGGACTAGCGGGGGTAGGGTCGGGGAGCTGTTTTTT	CASSRTSGGRVGELFF
.	.	TRBV7-2	TRBJ2-1	TGTGCCAGCAGCGTTGACCAAACCTACAATGAGCAGTTCTTC	CASSVDQTYNEQFF
few	.	TRBV11-2	TRBJ1-1	TGTGCCAGCAGTGTACTAGGGGAATGGGCTGAAGCTTTCTTT	CASSVLGEWAEAFF
few	.	TRBV29-1	TRBJ2-1	TGCAGCGTTAGAGGTGGAGGGGTAAATGAGCAGTTCTTC	CSVRGGGVNEQFF
many	.	TRBV5-4	TRBJ2-1	TGTGCCAGCAGCTTGGTCGGGGGCGGTTACAATGAGCAGTTCTTC	CASSLVGGGYNEQFF
.	.	TRBV30	TRBJ1-2	TGTGCCTGGAGTACCCGAATCGGGGGGGGCTACACCTTC	CAWSTRIGGGYTF
.	TRBD1	TRBV10-3	TRBJ2-6	TGTGCCATCAGTAACAGGGGTCCTAACTCTGGGGCCAACGTCCTGACTTTC	CAISNRGPNSGANVLTF
.	TRBD1	TRBV20-1	TRBJ2-3	TGCAGTGTCCGGGACAGCCCTCCGAATACGCAGTATTTT	CSVRDSPPNTQYF
few	TRBD1	TRBV3-1	TRBJ2-2	TGTGCCAGCAGCCAAGCGGACAGGGCCCCGAACACCGGGGAGCTGTTTTTT	CASSQADRAPNTGELFF
.	TRBD1	TRBV7-3	TRBJ2-3	TGTGCCAGCAGCGCTCCGGGACAGGGTGTTTCAGATACGCAGTATTTT	CASSAPGQGVSDTQYF
few	.	TRBV10-3	TRBJ2-3	TGTGCCATCAGTGGCCTGGGTAGCACAGATACGCAGTATTTT	CAISGLGSTDTQYF
few	.	TRBV5-1	TRBJ2-7	TGCGCCAGCAGCCCTCAAACCTGGCGGAGCCCCTACGAGCAGTACTTC	CASSPQTWRSPYEQYF